The source of this T cell receptor (beta chain) is a study of blood T cell repertoires in COVID-19. Study overall: T cells, B-cell-depleted T cells, or PBMCs provided the cDNA or gDNA that served as material.

V shed 4 bases and J shed 6 bases, with 18 bases lying between them. Germline lookup yields CDR1 LGHDT and CDR2 YNNKEL (reference sequence). CDR3 length: 15 amino acids. Assay used: immunoSEQ multiplex PCR; TCRdb lists only in-frame clones, some missing. Of about 190,000 clones listed, 84% are singletons. The sequencing sample was made of peripheral blood. The sequence was collected from a woman in her seventies with active or convalescent COVID-19. The chain carries TRBV3-1 (or the pseudogene TRBV3-2) and TRBJ1-2; weak D call: TRBD1 (5 bases). The CDR3 spells CASSPRFKGLDGYTF. DNA of the CDR3: TGTGCCAGCAGCCCCCGTTTCAAGGGGCTAGATGGCTACACCTTC.